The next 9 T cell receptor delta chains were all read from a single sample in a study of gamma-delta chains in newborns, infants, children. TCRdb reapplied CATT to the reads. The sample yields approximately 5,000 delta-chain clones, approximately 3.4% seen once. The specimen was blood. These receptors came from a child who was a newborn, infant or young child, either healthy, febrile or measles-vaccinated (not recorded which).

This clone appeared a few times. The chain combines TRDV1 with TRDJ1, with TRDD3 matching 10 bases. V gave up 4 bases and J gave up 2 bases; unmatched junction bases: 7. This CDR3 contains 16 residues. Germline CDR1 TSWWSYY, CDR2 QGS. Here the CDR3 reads CALGGFLLGDTDKLIF. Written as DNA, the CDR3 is TGTGCTCTTGGGGGGTTCCTACTGGGGGATACCGATAAACTCATCTTT.

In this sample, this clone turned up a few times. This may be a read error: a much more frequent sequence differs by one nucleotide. CDR3 amino acids: CACDTVVLGDTRSSSWDTRQTFF. The CDR3 region has the DNA TGTGCCTGTGACACCGTAGTACTGGGGGATACGCGGTCCAGCTCCTGGGACACCCGACAGACGTTTTTC. This chain connects TRDV2 to TRDJ3, with TRDD3 matching over 13 bases. This CDR3 comprises 23 residues. CDR1 GEAIGNYY and CDR2 EKD come from the germline V gene.

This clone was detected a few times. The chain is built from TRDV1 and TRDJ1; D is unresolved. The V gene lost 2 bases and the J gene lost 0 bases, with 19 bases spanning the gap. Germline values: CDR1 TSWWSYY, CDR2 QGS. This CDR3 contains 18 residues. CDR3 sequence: CALGETPPIKTYTDKLIF. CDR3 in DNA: TGTGCTCTTGGGGAAACCCCCCCGATCAAAACGTACACCGATAAACTCATCTTT.

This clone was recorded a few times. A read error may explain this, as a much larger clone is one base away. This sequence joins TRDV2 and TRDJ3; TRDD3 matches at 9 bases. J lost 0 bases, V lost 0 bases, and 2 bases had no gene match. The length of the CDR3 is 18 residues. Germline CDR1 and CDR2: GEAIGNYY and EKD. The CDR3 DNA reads TGTGCCTGTGACACCGACTGGGGGAGCTCCTGGGACACCCGACAGATGTTTTTC. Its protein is CACDTDWGSSWDTRQMFF.

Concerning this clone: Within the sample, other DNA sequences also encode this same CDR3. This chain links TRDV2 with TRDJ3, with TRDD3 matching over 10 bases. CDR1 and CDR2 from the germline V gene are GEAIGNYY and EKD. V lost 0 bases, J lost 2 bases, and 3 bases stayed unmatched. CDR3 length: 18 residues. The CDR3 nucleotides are TGTGCCTGTGACACCGTGGGGGATACCACCTGGGACACCCGACAGATGTTTTTC. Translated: CACDTVGDTTWDTRQMFF.

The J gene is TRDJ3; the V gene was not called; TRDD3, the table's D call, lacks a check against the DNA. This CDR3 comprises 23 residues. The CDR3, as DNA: TGTGCCTGTGACACTTCGGTGGTGGGGGATACGATCAGCAGCTCCTGGGACACCCGACAGATGTTTTTC. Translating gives CACDTSVVGDTISSSWDTRQMFF.

CDR3 in amino acids: CACDKILGDNTPSSWDTRQMFF. The CDR3 DNA sequence: TGTGCCTGTGACAAAATACTGGGGGACAATACACCCAGCTCCTGGGACACCCGACAGATGTTTTTC. The gene calls are TRDV2 and TRDJ3; 9 nucleotides line up with TRDD3. The CDR3 totals 22 residues. The V gene end was trimmed by 2 bases and the J gene end by 0 bases; junction bases not matched to a gene: 16. Per germline, CDR1 GEAIGNYY and CDR2 EKD.

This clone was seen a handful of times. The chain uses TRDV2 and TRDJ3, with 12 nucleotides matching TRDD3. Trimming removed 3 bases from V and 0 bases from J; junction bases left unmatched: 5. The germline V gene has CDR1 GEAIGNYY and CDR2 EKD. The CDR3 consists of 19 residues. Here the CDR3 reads CACDQLGDTDSWDTRQMFF. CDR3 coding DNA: TGTGCCTGTGACCAACTGGGGGATACCGACTCCTGGGACACCCGACAGATGTTTTTC.

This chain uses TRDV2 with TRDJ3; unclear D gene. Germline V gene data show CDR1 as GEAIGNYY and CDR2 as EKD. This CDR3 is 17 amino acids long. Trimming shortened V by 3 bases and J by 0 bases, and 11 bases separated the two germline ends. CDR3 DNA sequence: TGTGCCTGTGACCAGATCGGAAGCTCCTGGGACACCCGACAGATGTTTTTC. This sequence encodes CACDQIGSSWDTRQMFF.